The present entry profiles one TCR beta chain with its context. Its antigen is unidentified. The sample comes from a study of CXCR3-negative and CXCR3-positive naive CD8 T cells. TRB cDNA libraries were made by UMI-labeled 5' RACE. TCRdb reanalyzed the 5' RACE reads and collapses them to one entry per CDR3 protein, without DNA. The sample data list over 100,000 distinct CDR3 sequences. CDR3 length: 16 residues. The V gene's germline CDR1 is LGHNA and CDR2 YSLEER. Findings and limits, study-wide: Both naive subsets had comparably high diversity; memory CD8+ cells much lower.

The rearrangement joins TRBV4-3 to TRBJ2-7; TCRdb picks TRBD2, but there is no DNA to check that call. The sequence came from a human donor in good health. Some clones in this sample may be carry-over from other donors' samples. Sequenced input: naive CXCR3- CD8+ T cells from blood. The subset is: CD45RO-CCR7+CD27+CD95- naive CD8+ T cells lacking CXCR3 (TNR3-). CDR3 protein: CASSQDSGTFSYEQYF.